This TCR beta chain was captured in a study of shared clonotypes between healthy human individuals. Clones were read by immunoSEQ multiplex PCR, and TCRdb kept only the in-frame ones, dropping some. In the table there are about 2.3 million clones, 85% to 95% of which are singletons. CDR3 length: 14 residues. CDR1 and CDR2 from the germline V gene are SGHKS and YYEKEE (reference sequence). The J segment lost 0 bases and the V segment lost 4 bases, leaving 3 bases of the junction unmatched. The specimen sequenced was naive CD4+ T cells from PBMCs. The subset denotes: CD45RA+ positively selected. The V and J genes are TRBV5-5 and TRBJ2-7; TRBD1 agrees at 8 bases. The sequence derives from a man younger than 30 in good health. Some clones in this sample may be carry-over from other donors' samples. Written as DNA, the CDR3 is TGTGCCAGCAGCCCACAGGGGGGCTCCTACGAGCAGTACTTC. Residues: CASSPQGGSYEQYF.